This passage covers 21 T cell receptor beta chains from one sample sequenced in a study of blood T cell repertoires in COVID-19. Some clones are missing from TCRdb's copy, which holds only in-frame ones; the method was immunoSEQ multiplex PCR. The data hold about 200,000 clones, with roughly 80% observed a single time. The material sequenced was peripheral blood. The receptors here all came from a man aged 60 to 69 with acute or convalescent COVID-19.

The chain couples TRBV24-1 to TRBJ2-4; the D gene is possibly TRBD2 (5 bases). This CDR3 region has 15 residues. Looked up from germline, CDR1 is KGHDR and CDR2 is SFDVKD. Trimming shortened V by 5 bases and J by 0 bases, and 10 bases separated the two germline ends. DNA of the CDR3: TGTGCCACCAGTGGGGGTGGACTAGCCAAAAACATTCAGTACTTC. Its protein product is CATSGGGLAKNIQYF.

This clone turned up a few times. This chain connects TRBV9 to TRBJ2-1, with a tentative D call TRBD2 (6 bases). CDR3 length equals 17 residues. Germline assignment: CDR1 SGDLS and CDR2 YYNGEE. V was clipped by 3 bases and J by 6 bases, with 22 bases between them. The CDR3 region has the DNA TGTGCCAGCAGCGCCGGCAGTGGGACTTCCTTTTTCAATGAGCAGTTCTTC. This translates into CASSAGSGTSFFNEQFF. Full variable domain (rest looked up from reference TRBV9 and TRBJ2-1): DSGVTQTPKHLITATGQRVTLRCSPRSGDLSVYWYQQSLDQGLQFLIQYYNGEERAKGNILERFSAQQFPDLHSELNLSSLELGDSALYFCASSAGSGTSFFNEQFFGPGTRLTVL.

The V call is TRBV28, the J call TRBJ1-6, with D perhaps TRBD1 (6 bases). Germline lookup yields CDR1 MDHEN and CDR2 SYDVKM. The CDR3 extends over 15 amino acids. Trimming pared 6 bases from V and 9 bases from J, leaving 18 bases between. The CDR3: CASSPHPGAISPLHF. The DNA of the CDR3 is TGTGCCAGCAGCCCTCACCCAGGGGCCATTTCACCCCTCCACTTT.

The J gene is TRBJ1-1, the V gene TRBV28; D gene uncertain. Germline V gene data show CDR1 as MDHEN and CDR2 as SYDVKM. The CDR3 loop spans 14 amino acids. Trimming stripped 2 bases from V and 5 bases from J, with 12 bases between. CDR3 residues: CASSLEPKRTEAFF. In nucleotides, the CDR3 is TGTGCCAGCAGTTTAGAGCCAAAGAGGACTGAAGCTTTCTTT.

The chain employs TRBV3-1 (or the pseudogene TRBV3-2) and TRBJ1-4, with D unclear. Germline CDR1 reads LGHDT; CDR2 reads YNNKEL (reference sequence). CDR3 length equals 19 residues. V shed 1 base and J shed 0 bases, with 18 bases lying between them. CDR3 in DNA: TGTGCCAGCAGCCAAGGCTTGACTCTAGGCATGGCAACTAATGAAAAACTGTTTTTT. The encoded protein is CASSQGLTLGMATNEKLFF.

The chain employs TRBV6-5 and TRBJ1-2; 7 positions match TRBD1. This CDR3 comprises 13 residues. V shed 7 bases, J shed 3 bases, and the junction held 5 bases outside the gene matches. Germline V lookup: CDR1 MNHEY, CDR2 SVGAGI. In DNA, the CDR3 is TGTGCCAGCACGAGGGACAGCCACTATGGCTACACCTTC. Amino acids: CASTRDSHYGYTF.

This clone was seen a single time. The chain recombines TRBV27 with TRBJ1-6; D may be TRBD1 (5 bases). The CDR3 loop spans 15 amino acids. Trimming pared 5 bases from V and 10 bases from J, leaving 18 bases between. Looked up from germline, CDR1 is MNHEY and CDR2 is SMNVEV (reference sequence). As DNA, the CDR3 is TGTGCCAGCAGTGCTTGGGGGGTATCGGGGTCACCCCTCCACTTT. It is translated as CASSAWGVSGSPLHF.

The chain links TRBV29-1 to TRBJ1-3; TRBD1 matches at 9 bases. The V and J ends lost 8 bases and 3 bases, in that order; junction bases with no gene match: 8. The CDR3 totals 14 residues. The germline V gene has CDR1 SQVTM and CDR2 ANQGSEA. CDR3 residues: CSPRTGEGGNTIYF. The CDR3 bases are TGCAGCCCCCGGACAGGGGAAGGTGGAAACACCATATATTTT.

The chain employs TRBV30 and TRBJ1-1, with TRBD1 as a possible D gene (5 bases). The CDR3 contains 15 residues. V lost 2 bases to trimming and J lost 4 bases, with 17 bases between them. CDR1 and CDR2 (germline): GTSNPN, SVGIG (reference sequence). CDR3 amino acids: CAWSPFRGVLTEAFF. CDR3 in DNA: TGTGCCTGGAGTCCCTTTAGGGGCGTACTCACTGAAGCTTTCTTT.

V and J are TRBV5-1 and TRBJ2-5; D unclear. CDR3 size: 15 residues. Germline loops: CDR1 SGHRS, CDR2 YFSETQ. V gave up 0 bases and J gave up 2 bases, with 11 bases separating them. The CDR3 reads CASSLGLYRQETQYF. The CDR3 nucleotides are TGCGCCAGCAGCTTGGGCTTGTATCGGCAAGAGACCCAGTACTTC.

This clone occurred many times. The chain uses TRBV24-1 and TRBJ2-1, with a possible D match to TRBD2 (5 bases). V lost 9 bases to trimming and J lost 0 bases, with 11 bases between them. Germline CDR1 KGHDR, CDR2 SFDVKD. The CDR3 length is 14 residues. Written as DNA, the CDR3 is TGTGCCACCCTCGGGGAAAGCTCCTACAATGAGCAGTTCTTC. Amino acids: CATLGESSYNEQFF.

The V gene is TRBV11-2, the J gene TRBJ2-1; perhaps TRBD2 as D (5 bases). In germline, CDR1 is SGHAT, CDR2 FQNNGV. The CDR3 totals 15 residues. V lost 2 bases to trimming and J lost 0 bases, with 8 bases between them. The CDR3 region is CASSLRRNSYNEQFF. The CDR3, as DNA: TGTGCCAGCAGCTTAAGGAGGAACTCCTACAATGAGCAGTTCTTC.

This clone was seen a single time. This chain connects TRBV5-1 to TRBJ2-3; 11 bases fit TRBD2. This CDR3 comprises 16 residues. Unmatched junction bases numbered 10, after V lost 4 bases and J lost 6 bases. Germline assignment: CDR1 SGHRS and CDR2 YFSETQ. This CDR3 reads CASSPHSGGASDTQYF. The CDR3 nucleotides are TGCGCCAGCAGCCCCCATAGCGGGGGGGCATCCGATACGCAGTATTTT.

The V and J genes are TRBV27 and TRBJ1-3; the D gene is possibly TRBD1 (6 bases). There are 14 residues in the CDR3. The V and J ends lost 3 bases and 3 bases respectively, with 9 bases between them. From germline, CDR1 is MNHEY and CDR2 SMNVEV (reference sequence). CDR3 nucleotide sequence: TGTGCCAGCAGTTTGAGGGGGATTGGAAACACCATATATTTT. Translating gives CASSLRGIGNTIYF.

The chain joins TRBV6-6 to TRBJ2-3; TRBD2 might be the D (5 bases). Trimming removed 5 bases from V and 1 base from J, with 10 bases in between. The germline V gene encodes CDR1 MNHNY and CDR2 SVGAGI (reference sequence). The CDR3 is 14 amino acids. As DNA, the CDR3 is TGTGCCAGCAGTGCCCGGGGTGGCACAGATACGCAGTATTTT. As protein: CASSARGGTDTQYF.

The rearrangement joins TRBV11-3 to TRBJ2-7; 7 bases match TRBD1. From germline, CDR1 is SGHNT and CDR2 YENEEA. The CDR3 runs 16 residues. V shed 5 bases and J 3 bases; nucleotides not matched to a gene: 13. The CDR3 DNA is TGTGCCAGCAGCCAAGGATTGACAGGGACCCTCTACGAGCAGTACTTC. Translating gives CASSQGLTGTLYEQYF.

This chain connects TRBV5-1 to TRBJ2-1; 12 nucleotides match TRBD2. CDR1 is SGHRS, CDR2 YFSETQ, per germline. V was pared by 6 bases and J by 5 bases, with 6 bases of the junction left unmatched. This CDR3 has 15 residues. As DNA, the CDR3 is TGCGCCAGCAACTTACTAGCGGGAGGTAACAATGAGCAGTTCTTC. Protein: CASNLLAGGNNEQFF.

The J gene is TRBJ1-5, the V gene TRBV27; D perhaps matches TRBD1 (5 bases). V lost 5 bases and J 4 bases, leaving 15 bases between the germline ends. CDR3 size: 15 residues. The germline V gene has CDR1 MNHEY and CDR2 SMNVEV (reference sequence). In DNA, the CDR3 is TGTGCCAGCAGTCCGAAAGGGGCCGCAAATCAGCCCCAGCATTTT. Amino acids: CASSPKGAANQPQHF.

V and J are TRBV7-2 and TRBJ1-6; D uncertain. This CDR3 is built from 15 residues. Germline V gene sequence: CDR1 SGHTA, CDR2 FQGNSA. Trimming cost V 2 bases and J 7 bases, with 12 bases left between them. For the CDR3, the DNA is TGTGCCAGCAGCTTATACAGAAGAGAGAATTCACCCCTCCACTTT. Amino acids: CASSLYRRENSPLHF.

V and J are TRBV2 and TRBJ1-2; 7 bases agree with TRBD1. The V gene's germline CDR1 is SNHLY and CDR2 FYNNEI. CDR3 size: 12 residues. The J segment lost 6 bases and the V segment lost 6 bases, leaving 4 bases of the junction unmatched. The CDR3 DNA follows: TGTGCCAGCAGCGCCACAGGGGATGGCTACACCTTC. Residues: CASSATGDGYTF.

This sequence joins TRBV6-1 and TRBJ1-2; D is unresolved. Trimming cost V 1 base and J 8 bases, with 20 bases left between them. In germline, CDR1 is MNHNS, CDR2 SASEGT. The CDR3 consists of 16 residues. Here the CDR3 reads CASSEEFVGGTEGYTF. CDR3 bases: TGTGCCAGCAGTGAAGAATTTGTTGGAGGAACGGAGGGCTACACCTTC.